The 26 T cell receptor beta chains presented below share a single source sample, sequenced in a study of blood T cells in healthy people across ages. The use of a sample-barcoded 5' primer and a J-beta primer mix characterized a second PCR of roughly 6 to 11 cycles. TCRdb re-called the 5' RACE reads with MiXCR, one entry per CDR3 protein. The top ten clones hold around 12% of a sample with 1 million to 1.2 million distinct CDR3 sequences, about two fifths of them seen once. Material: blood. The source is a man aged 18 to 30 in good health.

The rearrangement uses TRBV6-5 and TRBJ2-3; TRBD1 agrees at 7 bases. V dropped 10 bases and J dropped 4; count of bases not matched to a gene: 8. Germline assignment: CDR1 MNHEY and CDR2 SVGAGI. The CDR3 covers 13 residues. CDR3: CATEATGADTQYF. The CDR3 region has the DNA TGTGCCACCGAGGCTACAGGGGCAGATACGCAGTATTTT.

The CDR3: CASSLDMSSYEQYF. CDR3 DNA sequence: TGTGCCAGCAGTTTGGACATGAGTTCCTACGAGCAGTACTTC. V usage is TRBV12-3 or TRBV12-4 and J usage is TRBJ2-7; D may be TRBD1 (5 bases). V was trimmed by 3 bases and J by 1 base, leaving 10 bases between them. The CDR3 covers 14 residues.

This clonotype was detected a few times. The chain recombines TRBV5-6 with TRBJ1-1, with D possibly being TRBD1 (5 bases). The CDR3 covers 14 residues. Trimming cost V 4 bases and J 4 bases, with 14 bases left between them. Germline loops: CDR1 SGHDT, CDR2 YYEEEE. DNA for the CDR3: TGTGCCAGCAGCGGTCAGGGAAGGTTCACTGAAGCTTTCTTT. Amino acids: CASSGQGRFTEAFF.

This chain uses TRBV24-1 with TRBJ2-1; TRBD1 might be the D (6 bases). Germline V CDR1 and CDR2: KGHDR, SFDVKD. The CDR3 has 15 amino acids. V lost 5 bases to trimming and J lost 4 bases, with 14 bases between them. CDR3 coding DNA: TGTGCCACCAGTGCTCGAGGGACACCTTACAATGAGCAGTTCTTC. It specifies CATSARGTPYNEQFF.

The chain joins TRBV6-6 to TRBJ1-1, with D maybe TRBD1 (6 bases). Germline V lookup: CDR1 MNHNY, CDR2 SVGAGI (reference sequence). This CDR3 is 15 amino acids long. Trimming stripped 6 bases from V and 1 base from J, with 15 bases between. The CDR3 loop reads CASRPPGQENTEAFF. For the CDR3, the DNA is TGTGCCAGCAGGCCCCCGGGACAAGAGAACACTGAAGCTTTCTTT.

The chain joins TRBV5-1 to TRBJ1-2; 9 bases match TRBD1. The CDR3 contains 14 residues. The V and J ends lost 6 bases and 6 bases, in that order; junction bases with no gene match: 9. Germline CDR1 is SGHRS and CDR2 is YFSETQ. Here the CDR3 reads CASNSPGTGNGYTF. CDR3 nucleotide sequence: TGCGCCAGCAACTCGCCCGGGACAGGGAATGGCTACACCTTC.

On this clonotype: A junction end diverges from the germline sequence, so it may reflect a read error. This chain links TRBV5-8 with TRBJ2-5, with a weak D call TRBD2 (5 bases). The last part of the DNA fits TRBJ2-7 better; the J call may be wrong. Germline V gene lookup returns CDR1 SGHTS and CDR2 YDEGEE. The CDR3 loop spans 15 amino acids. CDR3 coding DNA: TGTACCAGCAGCGAGGGTGGGCCGCCAATCTACGAGCAGTACTTC. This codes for CTSSEGGPPIYEQYF.

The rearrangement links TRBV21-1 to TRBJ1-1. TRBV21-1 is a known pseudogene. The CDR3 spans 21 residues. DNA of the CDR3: TGTGCCAGCAGCAAAGCTTCTGGGACAGGGACTAGAGGGGCCGAGAACACTGAAGCTTTCTTT. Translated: CASSKASGTGTRGAENTEAFF.

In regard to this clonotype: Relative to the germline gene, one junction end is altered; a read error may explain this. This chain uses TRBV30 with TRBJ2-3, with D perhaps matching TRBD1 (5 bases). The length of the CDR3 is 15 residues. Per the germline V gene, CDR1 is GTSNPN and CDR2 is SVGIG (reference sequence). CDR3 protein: CTWSILGRASDTQYF. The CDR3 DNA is TGTACCTGGAGTATCCTCGGCAGGGCGTCAGATACGCAGTATTTT. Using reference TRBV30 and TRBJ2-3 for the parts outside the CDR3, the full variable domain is SQTIHQWPATLVQPVGSPLSLECTVEGTSNPNLYWYRQAAGRGLQLLFYSVGIGQISSEVPQNLSASRPQDRQFILSSKKLLLSDSGFYLCTWSILGRASDTQYFGPGTRLTVL.

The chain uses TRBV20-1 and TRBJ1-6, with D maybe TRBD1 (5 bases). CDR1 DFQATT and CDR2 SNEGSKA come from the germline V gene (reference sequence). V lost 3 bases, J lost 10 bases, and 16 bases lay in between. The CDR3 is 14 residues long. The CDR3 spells CSARQGFERSPLHF. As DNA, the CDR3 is TGCAGTGCTAGGCAGGGTTTCGAGCGATCACCCCTCCACTTT.

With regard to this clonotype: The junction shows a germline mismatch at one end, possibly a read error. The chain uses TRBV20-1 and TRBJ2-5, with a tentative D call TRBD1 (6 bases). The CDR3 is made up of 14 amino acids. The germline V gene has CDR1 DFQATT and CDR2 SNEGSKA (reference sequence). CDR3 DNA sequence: TGCAGTGCTCCGGACAGACGAAACCAAGAGACCCTGTACTTC. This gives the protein CSAPDRRNQETLYF.

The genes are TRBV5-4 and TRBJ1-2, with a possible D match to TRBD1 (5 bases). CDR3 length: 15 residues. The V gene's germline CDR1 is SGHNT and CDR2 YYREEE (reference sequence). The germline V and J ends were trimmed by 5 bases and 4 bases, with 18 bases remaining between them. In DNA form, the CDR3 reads TGTGCCAGCAGACCCGACACGGGGGGTATCTATGGCTACACCTTC. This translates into CASRPDTGGIYGYTF.

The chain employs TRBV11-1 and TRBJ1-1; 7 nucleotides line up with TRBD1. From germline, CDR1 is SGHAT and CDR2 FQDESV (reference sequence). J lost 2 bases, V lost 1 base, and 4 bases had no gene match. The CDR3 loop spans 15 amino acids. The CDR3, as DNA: TGTGCCAGCAGCTTAGTCACAGGGGTCAACACTGAAGCTTTCTTT. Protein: CASSLVTGVNTEAFF.

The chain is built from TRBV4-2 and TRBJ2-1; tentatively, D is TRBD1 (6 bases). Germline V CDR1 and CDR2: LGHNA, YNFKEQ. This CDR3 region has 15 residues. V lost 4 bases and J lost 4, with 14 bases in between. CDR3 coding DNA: TGTGCCAGCAGCCGAGTAGAGACAGGATACAATGAGCAGTTCTTC. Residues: CASSRVETGYNEQFF.

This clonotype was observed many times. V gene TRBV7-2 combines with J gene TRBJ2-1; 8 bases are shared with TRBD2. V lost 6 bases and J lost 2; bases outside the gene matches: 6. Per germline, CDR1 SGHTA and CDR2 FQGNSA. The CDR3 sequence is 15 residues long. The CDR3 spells CASSLSGGTYNEQFF. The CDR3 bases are TGTGCCAGCAGTTTAAGCGGGGGTACCTACAATGAGCAGTTCTTC.

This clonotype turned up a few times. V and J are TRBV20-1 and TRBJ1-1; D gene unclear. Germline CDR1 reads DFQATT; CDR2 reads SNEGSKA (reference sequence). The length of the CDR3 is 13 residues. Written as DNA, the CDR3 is TGCAGCATCGTGACCGTTGGGGTCCCTGAAGCTTTCTTT. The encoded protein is CSIVTVGVPEAFF.

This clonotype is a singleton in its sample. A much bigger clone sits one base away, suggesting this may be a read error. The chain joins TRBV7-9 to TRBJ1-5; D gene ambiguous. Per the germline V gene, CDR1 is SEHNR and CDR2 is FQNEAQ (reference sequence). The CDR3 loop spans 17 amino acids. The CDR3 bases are TGTGCCAGCAGCTTAATAGATGGTGGGTATAGCAATCAGCCCCGGCATTTT. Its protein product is CASSLIDGGYSNQPRHF.

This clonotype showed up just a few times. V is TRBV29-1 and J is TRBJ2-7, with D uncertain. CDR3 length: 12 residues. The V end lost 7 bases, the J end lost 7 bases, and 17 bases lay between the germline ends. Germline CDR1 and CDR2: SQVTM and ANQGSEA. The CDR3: CSAGLVYNEQYF. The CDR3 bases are TGCAGCGCCGGTCTAGTCTACAATGAGCAGTACTTC.

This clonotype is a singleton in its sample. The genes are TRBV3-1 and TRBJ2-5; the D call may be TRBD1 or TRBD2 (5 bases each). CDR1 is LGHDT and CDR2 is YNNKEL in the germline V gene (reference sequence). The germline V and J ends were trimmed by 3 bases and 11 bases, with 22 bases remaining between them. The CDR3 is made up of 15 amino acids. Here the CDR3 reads CASSHVGTGNNEQYF. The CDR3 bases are TGTGCCAGCAGCCATGTCGGGACGGGTAACAATGAGCAGTACTTC.

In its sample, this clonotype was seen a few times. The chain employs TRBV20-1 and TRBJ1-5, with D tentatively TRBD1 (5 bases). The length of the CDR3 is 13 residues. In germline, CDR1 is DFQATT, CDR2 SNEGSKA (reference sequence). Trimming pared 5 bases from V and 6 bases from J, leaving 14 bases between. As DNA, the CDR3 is TGCAGTGCTTTGAAGGGAAGGGGTCAGCCCCAGCATTTT. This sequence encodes CSALKGRGQPQHF.

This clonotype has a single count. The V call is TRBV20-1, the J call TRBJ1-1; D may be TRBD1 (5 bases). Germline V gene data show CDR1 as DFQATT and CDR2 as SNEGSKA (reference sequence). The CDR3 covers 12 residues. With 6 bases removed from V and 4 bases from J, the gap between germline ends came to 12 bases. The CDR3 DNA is TGCAGTGCAGAAGGGGTAGGCACTGAAGCTTTCTTT. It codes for CSAEGVGTEAFF.

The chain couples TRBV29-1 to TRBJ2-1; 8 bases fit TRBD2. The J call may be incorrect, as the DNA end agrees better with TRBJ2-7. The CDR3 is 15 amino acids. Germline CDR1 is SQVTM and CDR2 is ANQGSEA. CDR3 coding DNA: TGCAGCGTTGAGAAAGCGGGGGCCCAATACAATGAGCAGTACTTC. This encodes CSVEKAGAQYNEQYF.

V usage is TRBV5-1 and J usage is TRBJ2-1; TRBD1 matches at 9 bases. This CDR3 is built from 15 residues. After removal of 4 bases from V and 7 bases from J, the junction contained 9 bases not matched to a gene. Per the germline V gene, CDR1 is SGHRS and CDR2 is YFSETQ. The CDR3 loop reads CASSPVGQGLNEQFF. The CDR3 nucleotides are TGCGCCAGCAGCCCGGTGGGACAGGGACTGAATGAGCAGTTCTTC.

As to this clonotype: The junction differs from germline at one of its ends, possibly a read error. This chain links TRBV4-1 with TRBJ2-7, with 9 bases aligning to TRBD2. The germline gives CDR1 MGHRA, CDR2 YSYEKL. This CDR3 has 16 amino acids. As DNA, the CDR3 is TGCGCCAGCCGCCAAGAGCTTAGGGGGACTAGCTATGAGCAGTACTTC. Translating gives CASRQELRGTSYEQYF.

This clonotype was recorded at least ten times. The CDR3 loop reads CASRMGGPRDTQYF. The CDR3 region has the DNA TGTGCCAGCAGGATGGGAGGGCCTAGAGATACGCAGTATTTT. The rearrangement joins TRBV27 to TRBJ2-3, with TRBD2 matching over 7 bases. This CDR3 is 14 amino acids long. Germline CDR1 is MNHEY and CDR2 is SMNVEV (reference sequence). The V and J ends lost 6 bases and 5 bases, in that order; junction bases with no gene match: 8.

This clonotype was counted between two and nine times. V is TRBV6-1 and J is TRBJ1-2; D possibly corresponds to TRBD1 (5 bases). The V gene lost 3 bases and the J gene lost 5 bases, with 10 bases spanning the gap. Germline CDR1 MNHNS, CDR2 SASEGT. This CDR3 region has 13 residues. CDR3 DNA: TGTGCCAGCAGTGATGGGGCAGTTTATGGCTACACCTTC. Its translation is CASSDGAVYGYTF.